Below, one T cell receptor beta chain is given with its context. J lost 13 bases, V lost 3 bases, and 5 bases had no gene match. CDR3 length: 12 residues. Germline V gives CDR1 SGHAT, CDR2 FQNNGV. Generated by immunoSEQ multiplex PCR, the TCRdb table keeps only in-frame clones and is missing some. The sample includes 38,000 or so clones, about 94% of them seen just once. This record belongs to a study of T cell changes during pregnancy in multiple sclerosis. The TCR comes from a female donor with multiple sclerosis, enrolled in a pregnancy study. Sample: CD4+ T cells from peripheral blood mononuclear cells, taken in the second trimester of pregnancy. The chain has TRBV11-2 and TRBJ2-1; 8 nucleotides match TRBD1. The CDR3 nucleotides are TGTGCCAGCAGCTTGCGACAGGGGCCACAGTTCTTC. This sequence encodes CASSLRQGPQFF.